The 27 T cell receptor beta chains below come from one sample, sequenced in a study of control samples from healthy donors and cancer patients. The table came from immunoSEQ multiplex PCR; TCRdb's copy has only in-frame clones and leaves some out. The sample shows around 93,000 clones, roughly 92% of them seen only once. The sample consisted of blood. Source of these receptors: a human donor in good health. The donor label of this sample is uncertain.

This chain links TRBV20-1 with TRBJ2-2; either TRBD1 or TRBD2 may fit D (5 bases each). V lost 3 bases, J lost 2 bases, and 10 bases lay in between. Per germline, CDR1 DFQATT and CDR2 SNEGSKA (reference sequence). This CDR3 spans 14 amino acids. Written as DNA, the CDR3 is TGCAGTGCTAGTGGGGACCAAAACACCGGGGAGCTGTTTTTT. Amino acid sequence: CSASGDQNTGELFF.

The rearrangement links TRBV19 to TRBJ1-2; D gene uncertain. V lost 3 bases and J 7 bases, leaving 12 bases between the germline ends. This CDR3 region has 13 residues. Germline V gives CDR1 LNHDA, CDR2 SQIVND (reference sequence). CDR3: CASSMGSTIGYTF. The CDR3 nucleotides are TGTGCCAGTAGTATGGGCAGTACTATTGGCTACACCTTC.

The V call is TRBV6-1, the J call TRBJ1-6; no firm D call. With 1 base removed from V and 0 bases from J, the gap between germline ends came to 10 bases. This CDR3 is built from 17 residues. Germline assignment: CDR1 MNHNS and CDR2 SASEGT. The CDR3: CASSEDSLSSYNSPLHF. DNA for the CDR3: TGTGCCAGCAGTGAAGACTCTTTGAGCTCCTATAATTCACCCCTCCACTTT.

V usage is TRBV11-3 and J usage is TRBJ2-5; D is unclear. The CDR3 has 12 amino acids. Trimming removed 6 bases at V and 5 bases at J, with 10 bases between. CDR1 is SGHNT, CDR2 YENEEA, per germline. CDR3 region: CASSLDSETQYF. In nucleotides, the CDR3 is TGTGCCAGCAGTCTAGATAGTGAGACCCAGTACTTC.

Concerning this clone: Other nucleotide sequences from this sample produce the same CDR3. The chain recombines TRBV19 with TRBJ1-5; the match to TRBD1 covers 7 bases. With 3 bases clipped from V and 2 bases from J, the junction kept 4 bases outside the gene matches. The CDR3 contains 15 residues. The germline CDR1 and CDR2 sequences are LNHDA and SQIVND (reference sequence). The CDR3 protein is CASSIQGDRNQPQHF. CDR3 bases: TGTGCCAGTAGTATTCAGGGGGATCGCAATCAGCCCCAGCATTTT.

Regarding this clone: This clone may be a read error of a much larger clone one base away. The CDR3 coding sequence is TGTGCCAGCAGTGAGACAGGGGATCAGCCCCAGCATTTT. It encodes CASSETGDQPQHF. The V gene is TRBV6-1, the J gene TRBJ1-5; 8 nucleotides align to TRBD1. The CDR3 runs to 13 residues. The ends lost 3 bases at V and 5 bases at J; junction bases unmatched: 0. Germline CDR1 reads MNHNS; CDR2 reads SASEGT.

The chain has TRBV19 and TRBJ1-2; no firm D call. Trimming cost V 7 bases and J 4 bases, with 16 bases left between them. The CDR3 contains 14 residues. Germline V gives CDR1 LNHDA, CDR2 SQIVND (reference sequence). In nucleotides, the CDR3 is TGTGCCAGTACCCGAGTGGGTCTGGGCTATGGCTACACCTTC. It specifies CASTRVGLGYGYTF.

The J gene is TRBJ1-3, the V gene TRBV7-2, with 9 bases lining up with TRBD1. The CDR3 covers 17 residues. The germline V gene has CDR1 SGHTA and CDR2 FQGNSA. Unmatched junction bases numbered 10, after V lost 5 bases and J lost 2 bases. The DNA of the CDR3 is TGTGCCAGCAGCCCGAGGACAGGGGAGTTGGCTGGAAACACCATATATTTT. Translation gives CASSPRTGELAGNTIYF.

This chain connects TRBV7-2 to TRBJ1-1, with D perhaps matching TRBD1 (5 bases). Germline values: CDR1 SGHTA, CDR2 FQGNSA. This CDR3 spans 13 amino acids. V was clipped by 4 bases and J by 11 bases, with 17 bases between them. DNA for the CDR3: TGTGCCAGCAGCTGGGGACGACTGGCGACGGCTTTCTTT. It is translated as CASSWGRLATAFF.

The CDR3: CASSPRAERTEAFF. CDR3 nucleotides: TGTGCCAGTAGTCCAAGAGCGGAACGTACTGAAGCTTTCTTT. This sequence joins TRBV19 and TRBJ1-1; D gene ambiguous. V was shortened by 5 bases and J by 5 bases, with 15 bases between the two germline ends. The CDR3 contains 14 residues. The germline V gene has CDR1 LNHDA and CDR2 SQIVND (reference sequence).

The rearrangement links TRBV25-1 to TRBJ1-3; maybe TRBD1 (5 bases). Germline lookup yields CDR1 MGHDK and CDR2 SYGVNS. CDR3 size: 13 residues. V shed 7 bases and J shed 1 base, with 8 bases lying between them. For the CDR3, the DNA is TGTGCCAGCATGGAGGGGTCTGGAAACACCATATATTTT. It yields the protein CASMEGSGNTIYF.

The J gene is TRBJ1-5, the V gene TRBV12-3 or TRBV12-4, with 7 bases matching TRBD1. After removal of 6 bases from V and 3 bases from J, the junction contained 2 bases not matched to a gene. The CDR3 length is 13 residues. Here the CDR3 reads CASRTGNNQPQHF. Written as DNA, the CDR3 is TGTGCCAGCAGGACAGGGAACAATCAGCCCCAGCATTTT.

The gene calls are TRBV7-7 and TRBJ2-1; unclear D gene. Germline lookup yields CDR1 SSHAT and CDR2 FNYEAQ (reference sequence). The CDR3 covers 15 residues. V lost 5 bases and J lost 0, with 11 bases in between. CDR3 region: CASSVSRSSYNEQFF. Here the CDR3 DNA reads TGTGCCAGCAGCGTAAGCAGGAGCTCCTACAATGAGCAGTTCTTC.

The chain carries TRBV6-5 and TRBJ2-5; D call uncertain. Germline V gene sequence: CDR1 MNHEY, CDR2 SVGAGI. V lost 6 bases and J 5 bases, leaving 16 bases between the germline ends. This CDR3 has 14 amino acids. Written as DNA, the CDR3 is TGTGCCAGCAGGCCAGAGGTTCGGCGTGAGACCCAGTACTTC. This gives the protein CASRPEVRRETQYF.

The chain links TRBV27 to TRBJ1-1; no reliable D call. Between the trimmed V and J ends, which lost 3 bases and 0 bases, there was a span of 8 bases. CDR3 size: 14 residues. Germline CDR1 MNHEY, CDR2 SMNVEV (reference sequence). This CDR3 reads CASSFNQMNTEAFF. CDR3 in DNA: TGTGCCAGCAGTTTCAACCAGATGAACACTGAAGCTTTCTTT.

This chain connects TRBV10-3 to TRBJ2-2; 7 nucleotides match TRBD2. The ends lost 5 bases at V and 5 bases at J; junction bases unmatched: 8. CDR3 length equals 15 residues. CDR1 is ENHRY and CDR2 is SYGVKD in the germline V gene. The CDR3 sequence is CAISTERGGTGELFF. The CDR3 DNA reads as TGTGCCATCAGTACCGAGCGGGGTGGTACCGGGGAGCTGTTTTTT.

With respect to this clone: Different DNA sequences within this sample yield the same CDR3. V usage is TRBV4-3 and J usage is TRBJ2-5; the D gene could be TRBD1 or TRBD2 (7 bases each). This CDR3 has 18 amino acids. Trimming removed 1 base from V and 5 bases from J, with 23 bases in between. Germline V gives CDR1 LGHNA, CDR2 YSLEER. For the CDR3, the DNA is TGCGCCAGCAGCCAAGCAGCCGGGGGGCAGGGGGTGAGGGAGACCCAGTACTTC. It specifies CASSQAAGGQGVRETQYF.

The V gene is TRBV6-4, the J gene TRBJ1-3; 7 bases line up with TRBD1. CDR1 and CDR2 from the germline V gene are MRHNA and SNTAGT. There are 18 residues in the CDR3. After removal of 0 bases from V and 1 base from J, the junction contained 9 bases not matched to a gene. The CDR3 is CASSDSARAGGSGNTIYF. CDR3 sequence (DNA): TGTGCCAGCAGTGACTCGGCAAGGGCAGGGGGATCTGGAAACACCATATATTTT.

The chain has TRBV5-4 and TRBJ1-3; D uncertain. The V end was cut by 1 base, the J end by 0 bases, with 8 bases between. This CDR3 has 15 amino acids. Germline V lookup: CDR1 SGHNT, CDR2 YYREEE (reference sequence). The CDR3 nucleotides read TGTGCCAGCAGCTTGTTACCCGGCTCTGGAAACACCATATATTTT. This gives the protein CASSLLPGSGNTIYF.

V gene TRBV5-1 combines with J gene TRBJ2-1; tentative D call: TRBD2 (5 bases). V was trimmed by 1 base and J by 5 bases, leaving 13 bases between them. The CDR3 extends over 15 amino acids. In germline, CDR1 is SGHRS, CDR2 YFSETQ. This CDR3 is CASSLSWEPHNEQFF. The CDR3 bases are TGCGCCAGCAGCTTGTCCTGGGAGCCCCACAATGAGCAGTTCTTC.

The chain joins TRBV19 to TRBJ1-3; possible D gene TRBD1, 5 bases. Germline V gene lookup returns CDR1 LNHDA and CDR2 SQIVND (reference sequence). V lost 5 bases to trimming and J lost 4 bases, with 9 bases between them. This CDR3 is 13 amino acids long. The CDR3 here is CASSVQGGNTIYF. CDR3 coding DNA: TGTGCCAGTAGTGTCCAGGGAGGAAACACCATATATTTT.

The CDR3 DNA follows: TGTGCCAGCAGTTACTCAGGGGGAAATCAGCCCCAGCATTTT. Translated: CASSYSGGNQPQHF. This sequence joins TRBV6-6 and TRBJ1-5, with D perhaps matching TRBD1 (6 bases). Trimming took off 0 bases at V and 4 bases at J, with 7 bases between the two ends. The CDR3 totals 14 residues. Germline CDR1 is MNHNY and CDR2 is SVGAGI (reference sequence).

This chain uses TRBV7-2 with TRBJ2-5; TRBD1 is a possible D gene (5 bases). V lost 1 base and J lost 5, with 11 bases in between. The CDR3 is 14 residues long. CDR1 is SGHTA and CDR2 is FQGNSA in the germline V gene. Here the CDR3 reads CASSLVAGMETQYF. CDR3 sequence (DNA): TGTGCCAGCAGCTTAGTGGCAGGGATGGAGACCCAGTACTTC.

The chain links TRBV15 to TRBJ1-1; tentatively, D is TRBD1 (5 bases). Germline V gene data show CDR1 as LNHNV and CDR2 as YYDKDF (reference sequence). This CDR3 has 16 amino acids. V lost 1 base to trimming and J lost 1 base, with 13 bases between them. The CDR3 region is CATSRAHWGGNTEAFF. The CDR3 region has the DNA TGTGCCACCAGCAGAGCCCATTGGGGGGGGAACACTGAAGCTTTCTTT.

The chain employs TRBV10-3 and TRBJ1-4, with TRBD1 matching 7 bases. CDR1 is ENHRY, CDR2 SYGVKD, per germline. After removal of 3 bases from V and 3 bases from J, the junction contained 4 bases not matched to a gene. The CDR3 consists of 15 residues. The CDR3 DNA reads TGTGCCATCAGTGAACAGGGGCAACCTAATGAAAAACTGTTTTTT. Amino acid sequence: CAISEQGQPNEKLFF.

The chain is built from TRBV12-3 or TRBV12-4 and TRBJ1-2; no definite D call. The CDR3 covers 12 residues. V lost 5 bases and J 13 bases, leaving 17 bases between the germline ends. CDR3 DNA: TGTGCCAGCAGTCAACTAGGACCAATTGGCACCTTC. Its protein is CASSQLGPIGTF.

CDR3 DNA: TGTGCCAGCAGTTACAGGGCGGGGGCTTACAATGAGCAGTTCTTC. Amino acids: CASSYRAGAYNEQFF. The rearrangement uses TRBV6-2 or TRBV6-3 and TRBJ2-1; possible D gene TRBD2, 7 bases. CDR3 size: 15 residues. V was cut by 2 bases and J by 4 bases, with 12 bases left in between. Germline V gene data show CDR1 as MNHEY and CDR2 as SVGEGT.